The source of this T cell receptor (beta chain) is a study of low-dose radiotherapy and immunotherapy resistance in tumors. In the study overall: Cohort 1 was given 0.5 Gy per fraction every 2 weeks, for 6.5 Gy total. Fractions of 1 Gy went to Cohort 2 every two weeks, for 13 Gy over 26 weeks.

V was cut by 4 bases and J by 0 bases, with 13 bases left in between. The CDR3 covers 16 residues. Per the germline V gene, CDR1 is MNHNY and CDR2 is SVGAGI (reference sequence). This clonotype has a count of ten or more. The time point: after trial treatment. The treatment is: LDRT plus nivolumab, ipilimumab, low-dose cyclophosphamide and aspirin (RACIN trial). Covering alpha and beta chains, TRAV- and TRBV-specific primers were used for the first-strand cDNA. TCR amplification involved around 22 PCR cycles with a constant-region primer and V-primer adapter. A single record per CDR3 protein comes from TCRdb applying MiXCR to the reads. This sample has about 97,000 distinct CDR3 sequences, with around 20% found just once.

Sequencing used PBMCs, obtained after low-dose radiotherapy plus immunotherapy. The clonotype comes from a male donor with prostate cancer. The rearrangement joins TRBV6-6 to TRBJ1-5, with TRBD1 as a possible D gene (6 bases). The chain's CDR3 is CASSSGTSSSNQPQHF. CDR3 DNA: TGTGCCAGCAGTTCCGGGACATCATCTAGCAATCAGCCCCAGCATTTT.